The rows below give T cell receptor beta chains drawn from one sample of a study of blood T cell repertoires in COVID-19. Profiling relied on immunoSEQ multiplex PCR, and the TCRdb table lists in-frame clones only, not all of them. The sample lists about 360,000 clones; more than 85% were seen once. The sequenced material came from peripheral blood. These receptors came from a human donor in a cohort sampled during active COVID-19. Each CDR3 is given with its conserved first and last residue. A D gene is named only where the DNA matches it firmly. Only part of the rows carry a size: once, few, many, or a class if the clone is expanded.

d_gene: TRBD1; abundance: NA; j_gene: TRBJ1-2; v_gene: TRBV7-9; CDR3nt: TGTGCCAGCAGCCGGGGACAGGGGCATAACTATGGCTACACCTTC; CDR3aa: CASSRGQGHNYGYTF
d_gene: NA; abundance: NA; j_gene: TRBJ1-1; v_gene: TRBV5-1; CDR3nt: TGCGCCAGCAGCTTGCCGTCAGGGTCTGAAGCTTTCTTT; CDR3aa: CASSLPSGSEAFF
d_gene: TRBD1; abundance: NA; j_gene: TRBJ2-6; v_gene: TRBV19; CDR3nt: TGTGCCAGTACCAAGGACAGGAGGTCTGGGGCCAACGTCCTGACTTTC; CDR3aa: CASTKDRRSGANVLTF
d_gene: TRBD2; abundance: NA; j_gene: TRBJ2-5; v_gene: TRBV29-1; CDR3nt: TGCAGCGTAGTGGCGGGGGGACAAGAGACCCAGTACTTC; CDR3aa: CSVVAGGQETQYF
d_gene: NA; abundance: NA; j_gene: TRBJ2-5; v_gene: TRBV2; CDR3nt: TGTGCCAGCAGTGGGTTAGCCGAGACCCAGTACTTC; CDR3aa: CASSGLAETQYF
d_gene: NA; abundance: NA; j_gene: TRBJ1-1; v_gene: TRBV28; CDR3nt: TGTGCCAGCAGTTTATCCCCAAACACTGAAGCTTTCTTT; CDR3aa: CASSLSPNTEAFF
d_gene: TRBD2; abundance: NA; j_gene: TRBJ2-5; v_gene: TRBV2; CDR3nt: TGTGCCAGCAGTGATGGGCTAGCGGGGGGGCCTGAGACCCAGTACTTC; CDR3aa: CASSDGLAGGPETQYF
d_gene: NA; abundance: once; j_gene: TRBJ1-2; v_gene: TRBV28; CDR3nt: TGTGCCAGCAGTCCTCCAGGTGAAAGGAATGGCTACACCTTC; CDR3aa: CASSPPGERNGYTF
d_gene: TRBD1; abundance: NA; j_gene: TRBJ2-7; v_gene: TRBV11-2; CDR3nt: TGTGCCAGCAGCCCCCCGTCGGACAGGGAAGGGTACGAGCAGTACTTC; CDR3aa: CASSPPSDREGYEQYF
d_gene: NA; abundance: NA; j_gene: TRBJ1-2; v_gene: TRBV5-5; CDR3nt: TGTGCCAGCAGCTTGTGGAGGGACCCCAGCTTC; CDR3aa: CASSLWRDPSF
d_gene: NA; abundance: NA; j_gene: TRBJ2-1; v_gene: TRBV28; CDR3nt: TGTGCCAGCAGTTTTCGCTACGGGGGCAATGAGCAGTTCTTC; CDR3aa: CASSFRYGGNEQFF
d_gene: NA; abundance: NA; j_gene: TRBJ1-2; v_gene: TRBV6-5; CDR3nt: TGTGCCAGCAGTCACCGAGTCCATGGCTACACCTTC; CDR3aa: CASSHRVHGYTF
d_gene: NA; abundance: NA; j_gene: TRBJ1-5; v_gene: TRBV27; CDR3nt: TGTGCCAGCAGCCGGAGCGGGGAGGGGGGATTGGGGCCCCAGCATTTT; CDR3aa: CASSRSGEGGLGPQHF
d_gene: NA; abundance: NA; j_gene: TRBJ2-7; v_gene: TRBV7-9; CDR3nt: TGTGCCAGCAGCCCCGGGGGGCAGTACGAGCAGTACTTC; CDR3aa: CASSPGGQYEQYF
d_gene: TRBD1; abundance: NA; j_gene: TRBJ2-5; v_gene: TRBV6-2/TRBV6-3; CDR3nt: TGTGCCAGCAGCGAGTACAGGGGGAGAGAGACCCAGTACTTC; CDR3aa: CASSEYRGRETQYF
d_gene: NA; abundance: NA; j_gene: TRBJ2-1; v_gene: TRBV28; CDR3nt: TGTGCCACCCTTAAACTAGGAAACAATGAGCAGTTCTTC; CDR3aa: CATLKLGNNEQFF
d_gene: TRBD1; abundance: NA; j_gene: TRBJ1-1; v_gene: TRBV11-2; CDR3nt: TGTGCCAGCAGCTGGCCAGGGGGGACTGAAGCTTTCTTT; CDR3aa: CASSWPGGTEAFF
d_gene: TRBD1; abundance: few; j_gene: TRBJ1-1; v_gene: TRBV20-1; CDR3nt: TGCAGTGCTAGTCCAGCATCGGGACAGAGTGAAGCTTTCTTT; CDR3aa: CSASPASGQSEAFF
d_gene: TRBD2; abundance: few; j_gene: TRBJ2-7; v_gene: TRBV11-3; CDR3nt: TGTGCCAGCAGCTTAGGAGGGCTAGCGGGAGCTGGCGAGCAGTACTTC; CDR3aa: CASSLGGLAGAGEQYF
d_gene: NA; abundance: NA; j_gene: TRBJ1-1; v_gene: TRBV15; CDR3nt: TGTGCCACCAGCAGGGGCTACATTGAAGCTTTCTTT; CDR3aa: CATSRGYIEAFF
d_gene: TRBD1; abundance: NA; j_gene: TRBJ1-2; v_gene: TRBV10-3; CDR3nt: TGTGCCATCAGGGATCCGGGACAGGGTGGCTTTAACTATGGCTACACCTTC; CDR3aa: CAIRDPGQGGFNYGYTF
d_gene: TRBD1; abundance: NA; j_gene: TRBJ1-2; v_gene: TRBV6-5; CDR3nt: TGTGCCAGCAGGGGGGGACAGTCTAACTATGGCTACACCTTC; CDR3aa: CASRGGQSNYGYTF
d_gene: NA; abundance: NA; j_gene: TRBJ2-3; v_gene: TRBV5-1; CDR3nt: TGCGCCAGCAGCCCTTTGGGTACAGGGCGGGATACGCAGTATTTT; CDR3aa: CASSPLGTGRDTQYF
d_gene: TRBD1; abundance: NA; j_gene: TRBJ2-7; v_gene: TRBV18; CDR3nt: TGTGCCAGCTCACCACCGACCGGGACAGGGATCTACGAGCAGTACTTC; CDR3aa: CASSPPTGTGIYEQYF
d_gene: NA; abundance: NA; j_gene: TRBJ1-2; v_gene: TRBV11-2; CDR3nt: TGTGCCAGCAGCTTAGATGAAAGGTTCGGGTTGAGGAGCTATGGCTACACCTTC; CDR3aa: CASSLDERFGLRSYGYTF
d_gene: NA; abundance: NA; j_gene: TRBJ2-6; v_gene: TRBV9; CDR3nt: TGTGCCAGCAGCACAATTCGTCCCCACTCTGGGGCCAACGTCCTGACTTTC; CDR3aa: CASSTIRPHSGANVLTF
d_gene: NA; abundance: NA; j_gene: TRBJ2-7; v_gene: TRBV4-2; CDR3nt: TGTGCCAGCAGCCAAGCCGGGGATAGCTACGAGCAGTACTTC; CDR3aa: CASSQAGDSYEQYF
d_gene: TRBD1; abundance: few; j_gene: TRBJ1-1; v_gene: TRBV5-1; CDR3nt: TGCGCCAGCAGCTCACAGGGGGTTGGTACTGAAGCTTTCTTT; CDR3aa: CASSSQGVGTEAFF
d_gene: NA; abundance: NA; j_gene: TRBJ1-1; v_gene: TRBV2; CDR3nt: TGTGCCAGCAGTCTCCAGGGAAGCACTGAAGCTTTCTTT; CDR3aa: CASSLQGSTEAFF
d_gene: TRBD1; abundance: once; j_gene: TRBJ2-1; v_gene: TRBV7-7; CDR3nt: TGTGCCAGCAGCCCGGGACAGGGTCTCGGTGAGCAGTTCTTC; CDR3aa: CASSPGQGLGEQFF
d_gene: TRBD1; abundance: NA; j_gene: TRBJ1-6; v_gene: TRBV19; CDR3nt: TGTGCCAGTAGTATTGGCAGGGGGCATAATTCACCCCTCCACTTT; CDR3aa: CASSIGRGHNSPLHF
d_gene: TRBD1; abundance: NA; j_gene: TRBJ1-2; v_gene: TRBV5-1; CDR3nt: TGCGCCAGCAGCCTGAATGGGGACAGCAACTATGGCTACACCTTC; CDR3aa: CASSLNGDSNYGYTF
d_gene: TRBD1; abundance: once; j_gene: TRBJ1-2; v_gene: TRBV30; CDR3nt: TGTGCCTGGACCTCTCCCGGGACAGCTAACTATGGCTACACCTTC; CDR3aa: CAWTSPGTANYGYTF
d_gene: NA; abundance: few; j_gene: TRBJ1-2; v_gene: TRBV6-2/TRBV6-3; CDR3nt: TGTGCCAGCAGTTACGGCGCGGCCAAACCCTCCTATGGCTACACCTTC; CDR3aa: CASSYGAAKPSYGYTF
d_gene: TRBD1; abundance: NA; j_gene: TRBJ2-7; v_gene: TRBV18; CDR3nt: TGTGCCAGCTCACCACGGACAGGGGACACCTACGAGCAGTACTTC; CDR3aa: CASSPRTGDTYEQYF
d_gene: TRBD1; abundance: NA; j_gene: TRBJ1-4; v_gene: TRBV2; CDR3nt: TGTGCCAGCAGTGAAGCGCTGGGCAGGGGGGATGAAAAACTGTTTTTT; CDR3aa: CASSEALGRGDEKLFF
d_gene: NA; abundance: NA; j_gene: TRBJ1-1; v_gene: TRBV2; CDR3nt: TGTGCCAGCAGTGATTACCACCGAGCGAACACTGAAGCTTTCTTT; CDR3aa: CASSDYHRANTEAFF
d_gene: NA; abundance: NA; j_gene: TRBJ2-1; v_gene: TRBV6-6; CDR3nt: TGTGCCAGCAGTGAGGGAGGCAATGAGCAGTTCTTC; CDR3aa: CASSEGGNEQFF